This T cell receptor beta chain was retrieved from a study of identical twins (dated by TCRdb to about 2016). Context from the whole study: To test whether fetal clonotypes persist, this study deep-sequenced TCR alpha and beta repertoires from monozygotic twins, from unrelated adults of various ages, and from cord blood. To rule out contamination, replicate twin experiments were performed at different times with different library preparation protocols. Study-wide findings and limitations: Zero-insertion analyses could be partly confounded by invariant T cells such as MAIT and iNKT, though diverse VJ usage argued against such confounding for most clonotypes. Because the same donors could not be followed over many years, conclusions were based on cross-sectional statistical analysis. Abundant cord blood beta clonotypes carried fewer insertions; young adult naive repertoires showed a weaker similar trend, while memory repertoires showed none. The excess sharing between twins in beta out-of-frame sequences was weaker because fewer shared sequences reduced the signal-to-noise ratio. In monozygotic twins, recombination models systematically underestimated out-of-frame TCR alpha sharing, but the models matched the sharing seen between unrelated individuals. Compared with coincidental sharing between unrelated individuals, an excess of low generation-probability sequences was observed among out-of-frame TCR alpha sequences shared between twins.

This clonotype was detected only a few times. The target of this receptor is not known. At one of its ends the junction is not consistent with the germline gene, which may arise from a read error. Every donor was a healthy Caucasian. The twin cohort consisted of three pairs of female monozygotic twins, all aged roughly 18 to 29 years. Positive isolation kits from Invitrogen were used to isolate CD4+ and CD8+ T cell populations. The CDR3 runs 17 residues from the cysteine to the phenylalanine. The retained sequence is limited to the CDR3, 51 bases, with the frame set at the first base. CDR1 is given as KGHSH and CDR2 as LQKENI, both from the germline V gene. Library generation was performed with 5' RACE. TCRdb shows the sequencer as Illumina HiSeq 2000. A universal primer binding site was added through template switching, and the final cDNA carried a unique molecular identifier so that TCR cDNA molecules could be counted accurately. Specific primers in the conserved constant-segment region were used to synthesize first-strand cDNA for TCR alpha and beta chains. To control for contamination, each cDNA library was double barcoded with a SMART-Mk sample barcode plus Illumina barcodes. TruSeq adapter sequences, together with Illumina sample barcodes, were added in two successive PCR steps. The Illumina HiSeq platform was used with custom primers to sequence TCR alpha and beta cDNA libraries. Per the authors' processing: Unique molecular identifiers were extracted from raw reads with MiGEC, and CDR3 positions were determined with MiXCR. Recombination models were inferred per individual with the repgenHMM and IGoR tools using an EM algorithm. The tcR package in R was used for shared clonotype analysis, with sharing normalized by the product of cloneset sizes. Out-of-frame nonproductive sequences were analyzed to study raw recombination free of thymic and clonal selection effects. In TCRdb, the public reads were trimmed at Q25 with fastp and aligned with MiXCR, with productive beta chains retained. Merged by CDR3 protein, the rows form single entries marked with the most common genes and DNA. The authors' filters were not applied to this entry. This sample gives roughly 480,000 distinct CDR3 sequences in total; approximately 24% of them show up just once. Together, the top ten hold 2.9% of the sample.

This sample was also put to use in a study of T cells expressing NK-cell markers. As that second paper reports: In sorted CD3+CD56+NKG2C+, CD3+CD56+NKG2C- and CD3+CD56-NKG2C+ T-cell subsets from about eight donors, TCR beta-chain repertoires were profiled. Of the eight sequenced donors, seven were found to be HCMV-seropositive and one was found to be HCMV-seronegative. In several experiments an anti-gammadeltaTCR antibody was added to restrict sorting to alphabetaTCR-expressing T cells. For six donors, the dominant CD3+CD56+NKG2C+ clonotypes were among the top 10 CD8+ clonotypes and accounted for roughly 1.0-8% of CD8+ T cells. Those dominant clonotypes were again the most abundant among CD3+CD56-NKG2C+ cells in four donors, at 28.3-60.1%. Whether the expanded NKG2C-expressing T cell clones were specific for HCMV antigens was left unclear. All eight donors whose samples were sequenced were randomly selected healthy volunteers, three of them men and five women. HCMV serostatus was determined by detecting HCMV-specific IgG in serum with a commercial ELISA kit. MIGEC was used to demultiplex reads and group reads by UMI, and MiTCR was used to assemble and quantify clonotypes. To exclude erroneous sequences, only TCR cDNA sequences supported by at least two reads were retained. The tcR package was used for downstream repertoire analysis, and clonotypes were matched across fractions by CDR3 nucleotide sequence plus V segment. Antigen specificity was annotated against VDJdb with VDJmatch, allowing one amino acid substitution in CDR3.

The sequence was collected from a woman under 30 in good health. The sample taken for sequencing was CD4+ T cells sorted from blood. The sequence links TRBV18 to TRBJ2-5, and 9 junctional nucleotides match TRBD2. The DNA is TGTGCCAGCTCCCCACCCTGGCTAGCGGGATTACAAGAGACCCAGTACTTC. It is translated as CASSPPWLAGLQETQYF.